The clone carrying this T cell receptor beta chain was counted a few times. The antigen is not known. This entry is derived from a study of CD8 T cells in ankylosing spondylitis. Study-level findings and limits: A motif in TCR beta, a set of roughly eight highly homologous variants, appeared characteristic of ankylosing spondylitis blood.

TCRdb re-called the 5' RACE reads through MiXCR, storing one row per CDR3 protein. The sample carries 450,000 or so distinct CDR3 sequences, 25% to 30% recorded once. V trimming: 2 bases; J trimming: 2 bases; junction bases outside the gene matches: 5. Germline CDR1 reads SGHTA; CDR2 reads FQGNSA. The CDR3 has 15 amino acids. The sequence was obtained from a male donor with ankylosing spondylitis. The genes are TRBV7-2 and TRBJ2-7; the match to TRBD2 covers 8 bases. The sample consisted of blood, either unsorted or a sorted T cell fraction (not recorded which). For the CDR3, the DNA is TGTGCCAGCAGCTTACTAAGCGGGGGTACCTACGAGCAGTACTTC. Its translation: CASSLLSGGTYEQYF.